Shown below are 10 T cell receptor beta chains from a single sample sequenced in a study of T cell repertoires in ileal Crohn's disease. Libraries were prepared by immunoSEQ multiplex PCR; TCRdb keeps only in-frame clonotypes and omits some of them. The table records roughly 3,100 clones, around nine tenths of them present only once. The time point denotes: proximal margin of the surgical specimen (macroscopically non-inflamed). Material for sequencing was ileal tissue. The source is an adult with Crohn's disease.

J is TRBJ2-3 and V is TRBV11-3; TRBD2 matches at 8 bases. CDR1 and CDR2 (germline): SGHNT, YENEEA. The CDR3 has 14 amino acids. V shed 1 base and J 4 bases; nucleotides not matched to a gene: 1. The CDR3 DNA reads TGTGCCAGCAGCTTAGGGACTAGCCCAGATACGCAGTATTTT. It yields the protein CASSLGTSPDTQYF.

This rearrangement joins TRBV19 to TRBJ2-7; TRBD2 matches 13 bases. The CDR3 has 16 amino acids. Germline CDR1 is LNHDA and CDR2 is SQIVND (reference sequence). Trimming at V came to 4 bases and at J to 2 bases, leaving 5 bases not matched to a gene. CDR3 coding DNA: TGTGCCAGTAGTAGGACTAGCGGGAGCCACACCTACGAGCAGTACTTC. This codes for CASSRTSGSHTYEQYF.

There are a few counts of this clone. The gene calls are TRBV2 and TRBJ1-3, with D unclear. Germline V gene data show CDR1 as SNHLY and CDR2 as FYNNEI. The CDR3 is 15 residues long. V gave up 6 bases and J gave up 0 bases, with 12 bases separating them. The CDR3: CASSLESSSGNTIYF. CDR3 in DNA: TGTGCCAGCAGCCTTGAAAGCAGCTCTGGAAACACCATATATTTT.

The gene calls are TRBV19 and TRBJ2-7; 10 nucleotides agree with TRBD1. This CDR3 has 13 amino acids. Germline V gene sequence: CDR1 LNHDA, CDR2 SQIVND (reference sequence). V shed 6 bases and J 5 bases; nucleotides not matched to a gene: 4. As DNA, the CDR3 is TGTGCCAGTAGGCGGGACAGGGGACACGAGCAGTACTTC. This codes for CASRRDRGHEQYF.

This chain joins TRBV5-5 and TRBJ1-5, with a tentative D call TRBD1 (5 bases). With 4 bases removed from V and 5 bases from J, the gap between germline ends came to 10 bases. CDR1 is SGHKS, CDR2 YYEKEE, per germline (reference sequence). There are 13 residues in the CDR3. The CDR3 sequence is CASSMQGDQPQHF. Written as DNA, the CDR3 is TGTGCCAGCAGCATGCAGGGTGATCAGCCCCAGCATTTT.

This rearrangement joins TRBV5-6 to TRBJ2-5, with D perhaps TRBD1 or TRBD2 (5 bases each). V lost 5 bases, J lost 1 base, and 9 bases lay in between. Per germline, CDR1 SGHDT and CDR2 YYEEEE. The CDR3 loop spans 13 amino acids. CDR3 region: CASRYGTQETQYF. The CDR3 DNA is TGTGCCAGCAGATATGGGACCCAAGAGACCCAGTACTTC.

This clone was seen a few times. The genes are TRBV6-1 and TRBJ1-1, with D perhaps matching TRBD1 (5 bases). Per germline, CDR1 MNHNS and CDR2 SASEGT. V was shortened by 1 base and J by 5 bases, with 8 bases between the two germline ends. There are 13 residues in the CDR3. CDR3 loop: CASSEGGGTEAFF. The CDR3 DNA is TGTGCCAGCAGTGAAGGGGGGGGGACTGAAGCTTTCTTT.

The rearrangement joins TRBV15 to TRBJ2-1, with 10 positions matching TRBD2. Germline CDR1 is LNHNV and CDR2 is YYDKDF (reference sequence). The CDR3 has 17 residues. V dropped 3 bases and J dropped 8; count of bases not matched to a gene: 13. The chain's CDR3 is CATSRRVRAGGPDEQFF. The CDR3 coding sequence is TGTGCCACCAGCAGGAGGGTTCGAGCGGGAGGGCCCGATGAGCAGTTCTTC.

The chain joins TRBV18 to TRBJ1-1; 7 positions match TRBD1. Unmatched junction bases numbered 3, after V lost 6 bases and J lost 2 bases. Germline CDR1 reads KGHSH; CDR2 reads LQKENI. CDR3 length: 13 residues. The CDR3 protein is CASSRDSNTEAFF. The CDR3 region has the DNA TGTGCCAGCTCTCGGGACAGCAACACTGAAGCTTTCTTT.

The chain carries TRBV4-1 and TRBJ1-1, with TRBD1 identical over 8 bases. J gave up 2 bases and V 1 base, and 6 bases lay outside the gene matches. Germline assignment: CDR1 MGHRA and CDR2 YSYEKL. The CDR3 spans 16 residues. The CDR3 nucleotides are TGCGCCAGCAGCCAAGCCCAGGCAGGGGGCAACACTGAAGCTTTCTTT. It specifies CASSQAQAGGNTEAFF.